Below, 3 T cell receptor beta chains from the same sample are listed, as sequenced in a study of OX40 agonist ivuxolimab in advanced cancers. Sequencing was performed with immunoSEQ multiplex PCR; in TCRdb, only in-frame clones are kept and a portion is missing. This table holds about 79,000 clones, 90% found once. The sample was CD4+ or CD8+ T cells sorted from blood, taken in a trial of the OX40 agonist ivuxolimab. The source of these receptors is an adult with an advanced solid tumor such as melanoma, head and neck, liver or kidney cancer.

This clone was found many times. V gene TRBV19 combines with J gene TRBJ1-4; D remains ambiguous. Germline CDR1 is LNHDA and CDR2 is SQIVND (reference sequence). The CDR3 length is 14 residues. V lost 0 bases to trimming and J lost 13 bases, with 15 bases between them. The CDR3 DNA sequence: TGTGCCAGTAGTATAGAAGGCGGGAGTAGAGGACTGTTTTTT. Its protein is CASSIEGGSRGLFF.

This clone has at least ten counts. The chain recombines TRBV30 with TRBJ1-5, with unresolved D. The ends were cut back, 2 bases at V and 2 bases at J, with 16 bases in the middle. In germline, CDR1 is GTSNPN, CDR2 SVGIG (reference sequence). This CDR3 region has 16 residues. CDR3 amino acids: CAWSFRDTWGNQPQHF. The CDR3 DNA reads as TGTGCCTGGAGTTTCCGAGACACGTGGGGCAATCAGCCCCAGCATTTT. The full variable domain, rest sourced from reference TRBV30 and TRBJ1-5, is SQTIHQWPATLVQPVGSPLSLECTVEGTSNPNLYWYRQAAGRGLQLLFYSVGIGQISSEVPQNLSASRPQDRQFILSSKKLLLSDSGFYLCAWSFRDTWGNQPQHFGDGTRLSIL.

The chain joins TRBV6-5 to TRBJ1-1; D is uncertain. Germline CDR1 reads MNHEY; CDR2 reads SVGAGI. This CDR3 has 15 residues. V gave up 0 bases and J gave up 4 bases, with 12 bases separating them. Here the CDR3 DNA reads TGTGCCAGCAGTTACTCGGAGGCTTCTGGCACTGAAGCTTTCTTT. Amino acids: CASSYSEASGTEAFF.